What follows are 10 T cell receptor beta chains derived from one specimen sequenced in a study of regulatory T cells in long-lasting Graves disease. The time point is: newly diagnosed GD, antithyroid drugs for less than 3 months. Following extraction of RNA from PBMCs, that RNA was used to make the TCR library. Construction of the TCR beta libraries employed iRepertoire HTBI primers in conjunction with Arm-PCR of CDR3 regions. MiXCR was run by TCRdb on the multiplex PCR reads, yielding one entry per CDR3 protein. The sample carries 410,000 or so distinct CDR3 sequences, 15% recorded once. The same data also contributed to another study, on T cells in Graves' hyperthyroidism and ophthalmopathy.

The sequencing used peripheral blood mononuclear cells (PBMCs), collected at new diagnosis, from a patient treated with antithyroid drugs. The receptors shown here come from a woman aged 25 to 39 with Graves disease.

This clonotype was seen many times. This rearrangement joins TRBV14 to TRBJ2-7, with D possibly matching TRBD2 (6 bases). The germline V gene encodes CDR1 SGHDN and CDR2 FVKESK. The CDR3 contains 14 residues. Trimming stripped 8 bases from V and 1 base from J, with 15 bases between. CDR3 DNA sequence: TGTGCCAGCTCCCGGGACTTACTTTCCTACGAGCAGTACTTC. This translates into CASSRDLLSYEQYF.

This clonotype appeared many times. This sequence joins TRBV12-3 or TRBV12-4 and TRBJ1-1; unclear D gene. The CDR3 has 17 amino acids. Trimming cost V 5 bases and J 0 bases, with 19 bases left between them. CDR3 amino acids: CASSLRRTRTMNTEAFF. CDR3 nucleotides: TGTGCCAGCAGTCTCCGACGCACCAGGACCATGAACACTGAAGCTTTCTTT.

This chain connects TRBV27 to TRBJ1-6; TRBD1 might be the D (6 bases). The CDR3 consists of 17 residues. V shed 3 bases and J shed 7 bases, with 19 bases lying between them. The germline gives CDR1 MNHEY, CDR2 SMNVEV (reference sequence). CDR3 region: CASSLTTRGGGNSPLHF. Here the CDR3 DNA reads TGTGCCAGCAGTTTGACTACCAGGGGTGGGGGGAATTCACCCCTCCACTTT.

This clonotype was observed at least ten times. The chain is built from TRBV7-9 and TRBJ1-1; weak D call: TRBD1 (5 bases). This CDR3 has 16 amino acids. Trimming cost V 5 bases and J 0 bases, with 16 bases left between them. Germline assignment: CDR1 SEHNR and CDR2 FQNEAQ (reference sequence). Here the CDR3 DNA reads TGTGCCAGCAGCAAGAGGGGAATGAGGATGAACACTGAAGCTTTCTTT. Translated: CASSKRGMRMNTEAFF. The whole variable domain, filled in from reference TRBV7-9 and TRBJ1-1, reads DTGVSQNPRHKITKRGQNVTFRCDPISEHNRLYWYRQTLGQGPEFLTYFQNEAQLEKSRLLSDRFSAERPKGSFSTLEIQRTEQGDSAMYLCASSKRGMRMNTEAFFGQGTRLTVV.

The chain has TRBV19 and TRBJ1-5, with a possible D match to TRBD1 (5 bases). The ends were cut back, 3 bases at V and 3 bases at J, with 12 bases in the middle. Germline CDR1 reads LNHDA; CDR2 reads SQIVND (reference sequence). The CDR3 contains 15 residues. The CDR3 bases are TGTGCCAGTAGTATTTATCAGGGAAACAATCAGCCCCAGCATTTT. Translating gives CASSIYQGNNQPQHF.

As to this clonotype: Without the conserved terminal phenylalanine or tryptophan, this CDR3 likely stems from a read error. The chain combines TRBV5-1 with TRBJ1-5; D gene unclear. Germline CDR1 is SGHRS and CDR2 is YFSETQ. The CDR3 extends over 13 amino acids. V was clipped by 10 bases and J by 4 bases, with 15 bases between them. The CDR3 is CASAEGTNQPQHL. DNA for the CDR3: TGCGCCTCGGCAGAGGGTACAAATCAGCCCCAGCATCTT.

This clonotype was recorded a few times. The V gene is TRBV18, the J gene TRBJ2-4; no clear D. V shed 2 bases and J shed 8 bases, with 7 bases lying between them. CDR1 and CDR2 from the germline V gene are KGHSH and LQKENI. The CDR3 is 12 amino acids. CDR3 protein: CASSPSLDIQYF. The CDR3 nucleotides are TGTGCCAGCTCACCATCGTTGGACATTCAGTACTTC. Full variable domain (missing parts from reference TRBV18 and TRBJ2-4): NAGVMQNPRHLVRRRGQEARLRCSPMKGHSHVYWYRQLPEEGLKFMVYLQKENIIDESGMPKERFSAEFPKEGPSILRIQQVVRGDSAAYFCASSPSLDIQYFGAGTRLSVL.

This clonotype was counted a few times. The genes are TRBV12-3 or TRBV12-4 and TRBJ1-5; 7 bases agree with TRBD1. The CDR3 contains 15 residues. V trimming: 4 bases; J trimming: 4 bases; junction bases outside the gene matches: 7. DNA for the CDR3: TGTGCCAGCAGTTCACAGGGGATACCGAATCAGCCCCAGCATTTT. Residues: CASSSQGIPNQPQHF.

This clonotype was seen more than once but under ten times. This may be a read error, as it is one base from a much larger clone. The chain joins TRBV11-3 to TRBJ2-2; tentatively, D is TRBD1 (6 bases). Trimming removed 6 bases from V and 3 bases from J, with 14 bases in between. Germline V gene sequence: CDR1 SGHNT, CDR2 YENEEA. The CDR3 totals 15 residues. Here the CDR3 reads CASRTQGPDTGELFF. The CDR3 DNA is TGTGCCAGCAGGACACAGGGACCCGACACCGGGGAGCTGTTTTTT. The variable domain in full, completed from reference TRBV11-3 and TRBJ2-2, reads EAGVVQSPRYKIIEKKQPVAFWCNPISGHNTLYWYLQNLGQGPELLIRYENEEAVDDSQLPKDRFSAERLKGVDSTLKIQPAELGDSAVYLCASRTQGPDTGELFFGEGSRLTVL.

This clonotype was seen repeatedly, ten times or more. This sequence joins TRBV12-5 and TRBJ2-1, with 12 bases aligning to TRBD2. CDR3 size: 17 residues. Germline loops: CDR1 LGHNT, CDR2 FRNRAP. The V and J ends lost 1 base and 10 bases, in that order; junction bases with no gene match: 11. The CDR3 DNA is TGTGCTAGTGGTTTGGAAGGACTAGCGGGACGTGGGGGGGAGCAGTTCTTC. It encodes CASGLEGLAGRGGEQFF.